Listed below are T cell receptor beta chains from one sample, sequenced in a study of blood T cell repertoires in COVID-19. Here immunoSEQ multiplex PCR was the method, and the copy in TCRdb shows in-frame clones only, minus some. The sample comprises hundreds of thousands of clones, roughly 86% of which are singletons, and 2% to 2.5% rests with the top ten. The specimen was peripheral blood. Every receptor here comes from a woman aged 25 to 39 who had recovered from COVID-19. Each CDR3 is given with its conserved first and last residue. A D gene is named only where the DNA matches it firmly. The size of a clone is reported for some rows only, either as once, few or many, or as a class for expanded clones.

d_call	v_call	j_call	clone_size	cdr3_aa	cdr3_nt
-	TRBV3-1/TRBV3-2	TRBJ2-1	once	CASSLVFSSYNEQFF	TGTGCCAGCAGCTTAGTCTTTAGCTCCTACAATGAGCAGTTCTTC
TRBD2	TRBV11-2	TRBJ2-5	-	CASSPGLAGALGTQYF	TGTGCCAGCAGCCCAGGACTAGCGGGAGCCCTAGGGACCCAGTACTTC
-	TRBV6-2/TRBV6-3	TRBJ2-7	-	CASSPGGRGSNEQYF	TGTGCCAGCAGTCCCGGCGGGCGGGGTTCGAACGAGCAGTACTTC
-	TRBV6-5	TRBJ2-6	once	CASLPLRAGANVLTF	TGTGCCAGCCTCCCGTTGAGGGCAGGGGCCAACGTCCTGACTTTC
-	TRBV19	TRBJ1-1	-	CASTGRTDAFF	TGTGCCAGCACCGGACGGACTGACGCTTTCTTT
-	TRBV30	TRBJ1-1	-	CAWMTAFNTEAFF	TGTGCCTGGATGACAGCTTTCAACACTGAAGCTTTCTTT
TRBD1	TRBV6-5	TRBJ1-6	-	CASSPDRVKSPLHF	TGTGCCAGCAGTCCCGACAGGGTTAAGTCACCCCTCCACTTT
TRBD1	TRBV27	TRBJ1-6	-	CASSLGQGYRSPLHF	TGTGCCAGCAGTTTAGGACAGGGATACCGTTCACCCCTCCACTTT
TRBD2	TRBV27	TRBJ2-7	-	CASGTGGPYEQYF	TGTGCCAGCGGTACGGGGGGGCCCTACGAGCAGTACTTC
TRBD1	TRBV2	TRBJ2-6	once	CASSAGQPLAGANVLTF	TGTGCCAGCAGTGCGGGACAGCCGCTGGCTGGGGCCAACGTCCTGACTTTC
TRBD1	TRBV28	TRBJ2-7	-	CASSDTSDRDEQYF	TGTGCCAGCAGCGACACCTCCGACAGGGACGAGCAGTACTTC
TRBD1	TRBV19	TRBJ1-5	-	CASSPTQGDYQPQHF	TGTGCCAGTAGTCCGACACAGGGGGACTATCAGCCCCAGCATTTT
-	TRBV7-9	TRBJ2-7	-	CASSLREFYEQYF	TGTGCCAGCAGCTTAAGGGAGTTCTACGAGCAGTACTTC
-	TRBV19	TRBJ2-1	-	CASSRTEDSYNEQFF	TGTGCCAGTAGTCGCACGGAGGACTCCTACAATGAGCAGTTCTTC
TRBD2	TRBV7-6	TRBJ2-2	once	CASSLLAGGSRGELFF	TGTGCCAGCAGCTTATTGGCGGGAGGGTCGCGCGGGGAGCTGTTTTTT
TRBD1	TRBV28	TRBJ1-5	few	CASTTGQGAVQPQHF	TGTGCCAGCACCACGGGACAGGGGGCTGTTCAGCCCCAGCATTTT
-	TRBV11-3	TRBJ2-1	-	CASSSDSSSYNEQFF	TGTGCCAGCAGCTCCGACTCGAGCTCCTACAATGAGCAGTTCTTC
-	TRBV5-5	TRBJ1-4	-	CASSLVGVPNEKLFF	TGTGCCAGCAGCTTGGTCGGGGTTCCTAATGAAAAACTGTTTTTT
TRBD1	TRBV15	TRBJ1-1	-	CATSTGYRGDTEAFF	TGTGCCACCAGCACGGGTTACAGGGGGGACACTGAAGCTTTCTTT
-	TRBV4-1	TRBJ2-5	-	CASSQDAGLQETQYF	TGCGCCAGCAGCCAAGATGCAGGGCTCCAAGAGACCCAGTACTTC
TRBD2	TRBV3-1/TRBV3-2	TRBJ2-2	-	CASSQAAGGNTGELFF	TGTGCCAGCAGCCAAGCTGCGGGGGGCAACACCGGGGAGCTGTTTTTT
TRBD1	TRBV19	TRBJ2-6	-	CASSINRGLVSGANVLTF	TGTGCCAGTAGTATAAACAGGGGGCTTGTATCTGGGGCCAACGTCCTGACTTTC
TRBD1	TRBV12-3/TRBV12-4	TRBJ1-2	-	CASSTGSVGYTF	TGTGCCAGCTCGACAGGGTCAGTCGGCTACACCTTC
-	TRBV10-3	TRBJ2-1	-	CAISNIRDLQGDEQFF	TGTGCCATCAGTAATATCCGGGATTTACAGGGCGATGAGCAGTTCTTC
TRBD2	TRBV4-1	TRBJ2-7	-	CASSQIGGGYEQYF	TGCGCCAGCAGCCAAATTGGGGGGGGCTACGAGCAGTACTTC
TRBD1	TRBV7-2	TRBJ1-3	-	CASSVWGQDLSGNTIYF	TGTGCCAGCAGCGTATGGGGACAGGATCTCTCTGGAAACACCATATATTTT
-	TRBV7-2	TRBJ2-5	once	CASSLSGVQETQYF	TGTGCCAGCAGCTTAAGTGGAGTCCAAGAGACCCAGTACTTC
-	TRBV6-6	TRBJ2-3	-	CATTPVSTDTQYF	TGTGCCACCACCCCGGTTAGCACAGATACGCAGTATTTT
-	TRBV9	TRBJ2-5	-	CASSASPGLGQETQYF	TGTGCCAGCAGCGCAAGCCCGGGACTCGGACAAGAGACCCAGTACTTC
-	TRBV19	TRBJ1-3	-	CASSIDLGSGNTIYF	TGTGCCAGTAGTATAGATCTGGGGAGTGGAAACACCATATATTTT
TRBD2	TRBV19	TRBJ2-5	-	CASSPGSGGKETQYF	TGTGCCAGCTCCCCAGGTAGCGGGGGCAAAGAGACCCAGTACTTC
TRBD1	TRBV28	TRBJ2-7	-	CASTKRRTDRGLEQYF	TGTGCCAGCACCAAACGGCGGACCGACAGGGGGCTCGAGCAGTACTTC